This T cell receptor beta chain was found in a study of blood T cell repertoires in COVID-19. CDR1 and CDR2 (germline): SGHRS, YFSETQ. The CDR3 is made up of 16 amino acids. Deletions cut 5 bases from V and 5 bases from J, with 20 bases between. Methods used by the authors: Estimation of nucleated cell counts was performed using reference gene primer amplification. Libraries were prepared by immunoSEQ multiplex PCR; TCRdb keeps only in-frame clonotypes and omits some of them. For V, J and clone size, that table is used; D and trimming come from the DNA. The top ten clones hold 1.5% to 2% of a sample with about 130,000 clones, about 85% of them seen once.

Sequencing was performed on peripheral blood. This clonotype originated in a man between 65 and 85 years old with acute or convalescent COVID-19. The chain recombines TRBV5-1 with TRBJ2-1; tentative D call: TRBD2 (7 bases). This chain's CDR3 is CASRPSWGGGNNEQFF. The CDR3 DNA reads as TGCGCCAGCAGACCATCCTGGGGGGGCGGAAACAATGAGCAGTTCTTC.